This is a list of T cell receptor beta chains from one sample in a study of T cells in tuberculosis. The data were produced by immunoSEQ multiplex PCR, yet TCRdb's version contains in-frame clones alone and is incomplete. This table has 30,000 to 35,000 clones, roughly 94% appearing once. The sample was PBMCs, taken at tuberculosis diagnosis. Receptors were obtained from an adult with tuberculosis. Some clones in this sample may be carry-over from other donors' samples. The CDR3 runs from the conserved cysteine through the conserved F or W. The D gene is left open where the match is weak. The size entry is marked missing in some rows and otherwise reads once, few, many or a size class.

DNA: TGTGCCAGCCAGCCCCGGGGGGAACGCGGGGAGCTGTTTTTT
CDR3: CASQPRGERGELFF
size: NA
D: TRBD2
J: TRBJ2-2
V: TRBV27

DNA: TGCGCCAGCAGGACACAGGGAAACTATGGCTACACCTTC
CDR3: CASRTQGNYGYTF
size: NA
D: NA
J: TRBJ1-2
V: TRBV10-2

DNA: TGCGCCAGTGGGGAAACAGGACGCTATGGCTACACCTTC
CDR3: CASGETGRYGYTF
size: NA
D: NA
J: TRBJ1-2
V: TRBV10-2

DNA: TGTGCCAGTAGCCTCACTCCTATCGCAGGGGGTAATCAGCCCCAGCATTTT
CDR3: CASSLTPIAGGNQPQHF
size: NA
D: TRBD1
J: TRBJ1-5
V: TRBV19

DNA: TGCAGCGTTGGAAGACAGGGGGTGGGGCAGCAGTACTTC
CDR3: CSVGRQGVGQQYF
size: NA
D: TRBD1
J: TRBJ2-7
V: TRBV29-1

DNA: TGCGCCAGCAGCCCAAACTTACAGGGGCGAGGCACTGAAGCTTTCTTT
CDR3: CASSPNLQGRGTEAFF
size: NA
D: TRBD1
J: TRBJ1-1
V: TRBV5-1

DNA: TGTGCCAGCAGCTTAACGCGGGGGGGCGATGAGCAGTTCTTC
CDR3: CASSLTRGGDEQFF
size: NA
D: TRBD2
J: TRBJ2-1
V: TRBV11-3

DNA: TGTGCCAGCAGCTTAGTGGAGATTAAACTCGAGGACTATGGCTACACCTTC
CDR3: CASSLVEIKLEDYGYTF
size: NA
D: NA
J: TRBJ1-2
V: TRBV7-6

DNA: TGTGCCAGCAGCTTAGAGTGGGGAGACAGGGAGTCACCCCTCCACTTT
CDR3: CASSLEWGDRESPLHF
size: few
D: TRBD1
J: TRBJ1-6
V: TRBV11-2

DNA: TGTGCCAGCAGCTTACGAGGCACCACATATGGCTACACCTTC
CDR3: CASSLRGTTYGYTF
size: NA
D: NA
J: TRBJ1-2
V: TRBV7-9

DNA: TGTGCCAGCAGTGAAGCCCTCCCACAGGGCTATGGCTACACCTTC
CDR3: CASSEALPQGYGYTF
size: NA
D: NA
J: TRBJ1-2
V: TRBV6-1

DNA: TGCAGCGTTTTACAGTCCCGCTACGAGCAGTACTTC
CDR3: CSVLQSRYEQYF
size: NA
D: NA
J: TRBJ2-7
V: TRBV29-1

DNA: TGCGCCAGCAGCCAAGATATACAATATATCGGCACAGATACGCAGTATTTT
CDR3: CASSQDIQYIGTDTQYF
size: NA
D: NA
J: TRBJ2-3
V: TRBV4-1

DNA: TGTGCCAGCAGGGAACGGGACATAGACTACACCGGGGAGCTGTTTTTT
CDR3: CASRERDIDYTGELFF
size: few
D: NA
J: TRBJ2-2
V: TRBV6-1

DNA: TGCGCCAGCAGCCTACTAGCCCACAATGAGCAGTTCTTC
CDR3: CASSLLAHNEQFF
size: NA
D: NA
J: TRBJ2-1
V: TRBV5-1

DNA: TGTGCCAGCAGCGTACGGCCACAGGGGGCTACCTACAATGAGCAGTTCTTC
CDR3: CASSVRPQGATYNEQFF
size: once
D: TRBD1
J: TRBJ2-1
V: TRBV9

DNA: TGTGCCAGCAGCAAAAGGGAGATTGATGAGCAGTTCTTC
CDR3: CASSKREIDEQFF
size: once
D: NA
J: TRBJ2-1
V: TRBV11-2

DNA: TGTGCCAGCAGCTTGATTCCCCAGGGTGCGGATACGCAGTATTTT
CDR3: CASSLIPQGADTQYF
size: NA
D: NA
J: TRBJ2-3
V: TRBV11-2

DNA: TGTGCCAGCAGTTTGGCGGAAGGACACGCAAGCACAGATACGCAGTATTTT
CDR3: CASSLAEGHASTDTQYF
size: NA
D: NA
J: TRBJ2-3
V: TRBV27

DNA: TGTGCCAGCAGCAATTTGGCAGGCCTAGCCTCTGGAAACACCATATATTTT
CDR3: CASSNLAGLASGNTIYF
size: NA
D: NA
J: TRBJ1-3
V: TRBV21-1

DNA: TGTGCCAGCAGCTTACACGCGAGCTACGAGCAGTACTTC
CDR3: CASSLHASYEQYF
size: NA
D: NA
J: TRBJ2-7
V: TRBV11-1

DNA: TGTGCCAGCAGTTACTTACTGGACAGGAACTATGGCTACACCTTC
CDR3: CASSYLLDRNYGYTF
size: NA
D: TRBD1
J: TRBJ1-2
V: TRBV6-5

DNA: TGTGCCAGCAGTCCCGGGACAGTATACAATGAGCAGTTCTTC
CDR3: CASSPGTVYNEQFF
size: NA
D: TRBD1
J: TRBJ2-1
V: TRBV27

DNA: TGTGCCAGCAGTTTTAGTGGGGGGGTTACTGAAGCTTTCTTT
CDR3: CASSFSGGVTEAFF
size: NA
D: NA
J: TRBJ1-1
V: TRBV27

DNA: TGCGCCGCGGGACTCTTCTCCTACGAGCAGTACTTC
CDR3: CAAGLFSYEQYF
size: once
D: NA
J: TRBJ2-7
V: TRBV10-2

DNA: TGTGCCAGCAGCTTACGTGGGGGACTCTCTGGAAACACCATATATTTT
CDR3: CASSLRGGLSGNTIYF
size: NA
D: NA
J: TRBJ1-3
V: TRBV7-2

DNA: TGTGCCAGCAGCTTAGTTCGCGGGGGTGGGAATGAGCAGTTCTTC
CDR3: CASSLVRGGGNEQFF
size: NA
D: TRBD2
J: TRBJ2-1
V: TRBV7-6

DNA: TGTGCCAGCTCACCTCCCCTAGCGGGGGGTACAGATACGCAGTATTTT
CDR3: CASSPPLAGGTDTQYF
size: NA
D: TRBD2
J: TRBJ2-3
V: TRBV18

DNA: TGTGCTAGTGGTTTGAGAGTACCAACGAATTATGGCTACACCTTC
CDR3: CASGLRVPTNYGYTF
size: NA
D: NA
J: TRBJ1-2
V: TRBV12-5

DNA: TGTGCCAGTAGTTTACAGGGGGATCAGCCCCAGCATTTT
CDR3: CASSLQGDQPQHF
size: NA
D: TRBD1
J: TRBJ1-5
V: TRBV19

DNA: TGTGCCAGCAGACCGGGACACCTATACGAGCAGTACTTC
CDR3: CASRPGHLYEQYF
size: NA
D: NA
J: TRBJ2-7
V: TRBV27

DNA: TGTGCCAGCAGCGTAGGCGGCACCAACTACGAGCAGTACTTC
CDR3: CASSVGGTNYEQYF
size: NA
D: NA
J: TRBJ2-7
V: TRBV9

DNA: TGTGCCTGGAGTACCGGGACTAGCGGGAATGGGGAGCTGTTTTTT
CDR3: CAWSTGTSGNGELFF
size: NA
D: TRBD2
J: TRBJ2-2
V: TRBV30

DNA: TGTGCCAGCAGTCCCCGGACAGGGGCGTACGAGCAGTACTTC
CDR3: CASSPRTGAYEQYF
size: NA
D: TRBD1
J: TRBJ2-7
V: TRBV27

DNA: TGTGCCAGCAGCTTAGCGTTCCAGACAGGGGATGGCTACACCTTC
CDR3: CASSLAFQTGDGYTF
size: NA
D: TRBD1
J: TRBJ1-2
V: TRBV7-8

DNA: TGTGCCAGCAGCAACGGGGTCAGGGGGGAAATCGGGTACGAGCAGTACTTC
CDR3: CASSNGVRGEIGYEQYF
size: NA
D: NA
J: TRBJ2-7
V: TRBV21-1

DNA: TGTGCCAGCAGCTACGGGACAGGGGGTTTTGAAGCTTTCTTT
CDR3: CASSYGTGGFEAFF
size: NA
D: TRBD1
J: TRBJ1-1
V: TRBV7-9

DNA: TGTGCCAGCAGACCCCTGGGACAGGGGGCGTCTGGCTACACCTTC
CDR3: CASRPLGQGASGYTF
size: NA
D: TRBD1
J: TRBJ1-2
V: TRBV6-5

DNA: TGTGCCAGCCCGGGGACAGGGGCCTCCTACAATGAGCAGTTCTTC
CDR3: CASPGTGASYNEQFF
size: NA
D: TRBD1
J: TRBJ2-1
V: TRBV2

DNA: TGCAGCGTTATATTTCCGGGACAGGGGGCCATCAATGAGCAGTTCTTC
CDR3: CSVIFPGQGAINEQFF
size: NA
D: TRBD1
J: TRBJ2-1
V: TRBV29-1

DNA: TGTGCCAGCAGTGAATACAGGGGGCGCGGAGGCTACACCTTC
CDR3: CASSEYRGRGGYTF
size: NA
D: TRBD1
J: TRBJ1-2
V: TRBV6-1

DNA: TGTGCCAGCAGGGGCTGGTCCTACGAGCAGTACTTC
CDR3: CASRGWSYEQYF
size: NA
D: NA
J: TRBJ2-7
V: TRBV27

DNA: TGTGCCATCAGGCACAACTCTGGAAACACCATATATTTT
CDR3: CAIRHNSGNTIYF
size: NA
D: NA
J: TRBJ1-3
V: TRBV10-3

DNA: TGTGCCAGCAGCTTGGCTACCCTAGCGGGGGGCGCGTTAAGCTACGAGCAGTACTTC
CDR3: CASSLATLAGGALSYEQYF
size: NA
D: TRBD2
J: TRBJ2-7
V: TRBV5-8

DNA: TGTGCCAGCAGCCGGTCGATACAGGAGCAGTACTTC
CDR3: CASSRSIQEQYF
size: NA
D: NA
J: TRBJ2-7
V: TRBV7-2

DNA: TGTGCCATCAGAGCCGGGACAGGGGTGGGTTACGAGCAGTACTTC
CDR3: CAIRAGTGVGYEQYF
size: NA
D: TRBD1
J: TRBJ2-7
V: TRBV10-3

DNA: TGTGCCAGCAGCTTAATGCCCTCGGGGGGGCAGGGAGGAGGACAGCCCCAGCATTTT
CDR3: CASSLMPSGGQGGGQPQHF
size: once
D: NA
J: TRBJ1-5
V: TRBV7-6

DNA: TGTGCCAGCTCACCAGAAGGGGGACAGGGACCCCCCGGCTACACCTTC
CDR3: CASSPEGGQGPPGYTF
size: NA
D: TRBD1
J: TRBJ1-2
V: TRBV18

DNA: TGTGCCAGCAGCTTTGACAGGGACACAGATACGCAGTATTTT
CDR3: CASSFDRDTDTQYF
size: NA
D: TRBD1
J: TRBJ2-3
V: TRBV11-1

DNA: TGTGCCAGCAGCCAAGACTGGGCGGGGAGCTCCTACAATGAGCAGTTCTTC
CDR3: CASSQDWAGSSYNEQFF
size: NA
D: NA
J: TRBJ2-1
V: TRBV4-2

DNA: TGTGCCAGCAGTTACGGGACTCTGAACACTGAAGCTTTCTTT
CDR3: CASSYGTLNTEAFF
size: NA
D: NA
J: TRBJ1-1
V: TRBV6-5

DNA: TGTGCCAGCAGTCCAGGAGGGGCGACGAATGAGCAGTTCTTC
CDR3: CASSPGGATNEQFF
size: NA
D: NA
J: TRBJ2-1
V: TRBV25-1

DNA: TGTGCCAGCAGTGAATCGGGGGTAGATACGCAGTATTTT
CDR3: CASSESGVDTQYF
size: once
D: NA
J: TRBJ2-3
V: TRBV6-1